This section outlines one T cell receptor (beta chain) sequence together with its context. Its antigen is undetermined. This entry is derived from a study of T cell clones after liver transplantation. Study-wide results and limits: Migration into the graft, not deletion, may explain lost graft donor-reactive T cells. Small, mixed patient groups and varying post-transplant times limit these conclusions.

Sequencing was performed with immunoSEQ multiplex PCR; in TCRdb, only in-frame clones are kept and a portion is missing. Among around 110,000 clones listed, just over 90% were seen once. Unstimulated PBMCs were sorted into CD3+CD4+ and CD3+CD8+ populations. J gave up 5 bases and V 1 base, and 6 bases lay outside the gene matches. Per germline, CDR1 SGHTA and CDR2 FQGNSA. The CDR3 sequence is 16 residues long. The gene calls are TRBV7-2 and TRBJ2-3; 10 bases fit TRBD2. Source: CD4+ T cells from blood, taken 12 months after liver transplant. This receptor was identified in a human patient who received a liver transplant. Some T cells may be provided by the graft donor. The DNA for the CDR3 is TGTGCCAGCAGCTTAGATCCAGCGGGAGGGGTAGATACGCAGTATTTT. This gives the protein CASSLDPAGGVDTQYF.